One T cell receptor beta chain is described in this entry. This entry comes from a study of technical replicates of blood from a few donors. Germline values: CDR1 MGHDK, CDR2 SYGVNS. This CDR3 is built from 15 residues. The V gene lost 1 base and the J gene lost 4 bases, with 13 bases spanning the gap. Profiling relied on immunoSEQ multiplex PCR, and the TCRdb table lists in-frame clones only, not all of them. This sample carries 75,000 to 100,000 clones, 85% to 95% of them seen once, and the ten largest clones take 0.25% to 0.35%. Sequenced input: T cells isolated from PBMCs. The rearrangement joins TRBV25-1 to TRBJ1-1; the D is unclear. This clonotype originated in a human donor in good health. This CDR3 is CASSEFLGLGTEAFF. CDR3 nucleotide sequence: TGTGCCAGCAGTGAATTTCTTGGGCTTGGCACTGAAGCTTTCTTT.